This T cell receptor beta chain appears in the sequencing data of a study of cytomegalovirus exposure and HLA in healthy donors. Study as a whole: Roughly 180 million T cells yielded approximately 100 million unique TCR beta sequences, as an earlier analysis found.

PCR involved 60 Vbeta and 13 Jbeta primers. The table came from immunoSEQ multiplex PCR; TCRdb's copy has only in-frame clones and leaves some out. The sample holds 180,000 or so clones, 75% to 85% seen once. Trimming took off 7 bases at V and 3 bases at J, with 9 bases between the two ends. In germline, CDR1 is SNHLY, CDR2 FYNNEI. This CDR3 comprises 12 residues. The material sequenced was PBMCs. The TCR originated in a woman aged 45-65 years in good health and CMV-seropositive. The chain carries TRBV2 and TRBJ2-5, with D possibly being TRBD1 (5 bases). CDR3 sequence (DNA): TGTGCCAGCAAACAGGACGAAGAGACCCAGTACTTC. This codes for CASKQDEETQYF.